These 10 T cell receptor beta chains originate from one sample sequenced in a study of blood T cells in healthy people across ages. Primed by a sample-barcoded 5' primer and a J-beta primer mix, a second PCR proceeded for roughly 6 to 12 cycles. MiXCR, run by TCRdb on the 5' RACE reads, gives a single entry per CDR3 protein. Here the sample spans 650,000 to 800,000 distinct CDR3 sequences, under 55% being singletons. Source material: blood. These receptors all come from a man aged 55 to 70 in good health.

The DNA for the CDR3 is TGTGCCAGCAGCCAGTTGATTAGGCGAACTAGCGGATCCTACAATGAGCAGTTCTTC. Translation: CASSQLIRRTSGSYNEQFF. The rearrangement links TRBV7-8 to TRBJ2-1, with TRBD2 matching 8 bases. CDR1 and CDR2 (germline): SGHVS, FQNEAQ. Trimming removed 5 bases from V and 1 base from J; junction bases left unmatched: 16. The CDR3 totals 19 residues.

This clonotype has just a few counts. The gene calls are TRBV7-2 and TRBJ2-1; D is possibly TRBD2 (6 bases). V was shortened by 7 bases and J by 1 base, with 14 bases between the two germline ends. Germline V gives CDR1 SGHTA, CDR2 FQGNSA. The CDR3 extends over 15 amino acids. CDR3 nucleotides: TGTGCCAGCACCGGGTCTGCGGGGTCCTACAATGAGCAGTTCTTC. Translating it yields CASTGSAGSYNEQFF.

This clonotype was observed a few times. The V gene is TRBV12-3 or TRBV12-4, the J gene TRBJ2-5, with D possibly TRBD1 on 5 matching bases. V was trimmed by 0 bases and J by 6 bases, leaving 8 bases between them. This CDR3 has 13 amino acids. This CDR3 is CASSLAGVKTQYF. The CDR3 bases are TGTGCCAGCAGTTTAGCAGGGGTAAAGACCCAGTACTTC.

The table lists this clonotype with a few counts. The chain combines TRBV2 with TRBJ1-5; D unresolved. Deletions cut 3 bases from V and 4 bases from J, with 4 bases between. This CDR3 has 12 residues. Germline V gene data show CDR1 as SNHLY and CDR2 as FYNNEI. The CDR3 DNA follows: TGTGCCAGCAGTGACCCTAATCAGCCCCAGCATTTT. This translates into CASSDPNQPQHF.

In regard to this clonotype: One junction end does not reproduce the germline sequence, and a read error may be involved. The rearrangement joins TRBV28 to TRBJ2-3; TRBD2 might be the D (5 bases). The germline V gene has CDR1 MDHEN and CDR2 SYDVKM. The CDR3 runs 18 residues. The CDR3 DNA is TGTGTCAGCACCGACTCCCCGGGAAGCGGCATTCGGGCAGATACGCAGTATTTT. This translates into CVSTDSPGSGIRADTQYF.

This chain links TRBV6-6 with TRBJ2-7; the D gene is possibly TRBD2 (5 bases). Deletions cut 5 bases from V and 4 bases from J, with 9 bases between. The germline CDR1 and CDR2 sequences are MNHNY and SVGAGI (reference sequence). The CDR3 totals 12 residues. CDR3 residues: CASSPGMYEQYF. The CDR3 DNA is TGTGCCAGCAGTCCGGGGATGTACGAGCAGTACTTC.

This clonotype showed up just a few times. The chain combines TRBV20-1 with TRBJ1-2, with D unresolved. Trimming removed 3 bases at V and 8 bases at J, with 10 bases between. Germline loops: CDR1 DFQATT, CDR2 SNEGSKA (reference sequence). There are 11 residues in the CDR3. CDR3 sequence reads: CSASRSVGYTF. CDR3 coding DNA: TGCAGTGCTAGCCGGTCAGTGGGCTACACCTTC.

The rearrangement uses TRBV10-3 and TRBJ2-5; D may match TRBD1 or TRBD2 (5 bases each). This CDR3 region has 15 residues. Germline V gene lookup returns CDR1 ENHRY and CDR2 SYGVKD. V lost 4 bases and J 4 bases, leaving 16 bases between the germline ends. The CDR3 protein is CAISASSQRGETQYF. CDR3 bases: TGTGCCATCAGTGCAAGTAGCCAGAGGGGAGAGACCCAGTACTTC.

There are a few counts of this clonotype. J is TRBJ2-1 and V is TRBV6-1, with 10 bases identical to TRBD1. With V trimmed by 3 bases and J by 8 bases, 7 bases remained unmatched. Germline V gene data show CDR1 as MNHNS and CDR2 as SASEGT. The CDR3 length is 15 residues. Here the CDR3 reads CASSDRTGGSDEQFF. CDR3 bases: TGTGCCAGCAGTGACCGGACAGGGGGAAGCGATGAGCAGTTCTTC.

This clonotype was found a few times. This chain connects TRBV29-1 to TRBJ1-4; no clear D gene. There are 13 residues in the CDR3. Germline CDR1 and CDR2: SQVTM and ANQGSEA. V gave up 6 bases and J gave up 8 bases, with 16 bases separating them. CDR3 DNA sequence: TGCAGCGTCGGCAAAGGGCTTGGGGAAAAACTGTTTTTT. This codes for CSVGKGLGEKLFF.